This TCR beta chain was recovered during a study of control samples from healthy donors and cancer patients (TCRdb year 2020). Library preparation was by the immunoSEQ multiplex PCR assay. TCRdb obtained this table from immuneACCESS and retained in-frame rearrangements with V and J assigned. These tables miss some clones; where compared with another copy, unresolved V genes account for less than half of the shortfall, and the remainder is unexplained. This sample comprises 130,000 or so clones, 70% to 90% of them detected only once. The ten largest clones capture about 3.4% of the sample. The CDR3, from cysteine to phenylalanine, totals 15 residues. Just the 45-base CDR3 DNA is kept, in frame starting at base 1. Here V drops 2 bases and J drops 4 bases, and the junction holds 3 bases not matched to any gene. CDR1 is given as SGHRS and CDR2 as YFSETQ, both from the germline V gene. Concerning this clone itself: Its antigen is still unknown. The sample holds no much larger clone one base away, and base qualities are not on file.

Sequencing was performed on blood. This TCR was sampled from a man over 45 in good health. The receptor chain draws on TRBV5-1 and TRBJ2-1, and 10 bases in between align with TRBD2. The DNA is TGCGCCAGCAGCTTTCTAGCGGGGGCGTACAATGAGCAGTTCTTC. Its translation reads: CASSFLAGAYNEQFF.